The rows below give T cell receptor beta chains drawn from one sample of a study of PD-1 blockade in classical Hodgkin lymphoma. Profiling relied on immunoSEQ multiplex PCR, and the TCRdb table lists in-frame clones only, not all of them. The profile shows about 97,000 clones, roughly 83% of them singletons. Specimen: peripheral blood mononuclear cells (PBMCs), collected at baseline. Receptors originate from a human donor with classical Hodgkin lymphoma. Each CDR3 is given with its conserved first and last residue. Fields, in order: CDR3 length, V gene, D gene, clone size, J gene, CDR3 protein, CDR3 DNA. The D gene is left open where the match is weak. A row's size may be missing; if present it is once, few, many or a size class.

18	TRBV5-1	TRBD2	-	TRBJ2-7	CASSLAGTSGSLSYEQYF	TGCGCCAGCAGCTTGGCTGGGACTAGCGGGAGTTTATCCTACGAGCAGTACTTC
18	TRBV10-3	TRBD1	-	TRBJ1-1	CASRARGQFIVGHTEAFF	TGTGCCTCACGGGCCAGGGGGCAGTTTATAGTCGGTCACACTGAAGCTTTCTTT
12	TRBV29-1	-	-	TRBJ2-7	CSVGEGFGEQYF	TGCAGCGTTGGTGAAGGTTTCGGGGAGCAGTACTTC
14	TRBV11-3	TRBD1	-	TRBJ2-1	CASSLGQGYNEQFF	TGTGCCAGCAGCTTGGGACAGGGCTACAATGAGCAGTTCTTC
12	TRBV7-2	-	-	TRBJ1-1	CASRPVNTEAFF	TGTGCCAGCAGACCAGTGAACACTGAAGCTTTCTTT
18	TRBV4-2	TRBD2	-	TRBJ2-3	CASSQDHVPSGSTDTQYF	TGTGCCAGCAGCCAAGATCACGTCCCCAGCGGGAGTACAGATACGCAGTATTTT
14	TRBV6-5	TRBD1	-	TRBJ1-6	CASRRGQDNSPLHF	TGTGCCAGCAGGCGGGGACAGGATAATTCACCCCTCCACTTT
13	TRBV7-2	-	-	TRBJ2-2	CASSPGYTGELFF	TGTGCCAGCAGCCCCGGGTACACCGGGGAGCTGTTTTTT
15	TRBV19	TRBD1	-	TRBJ1-1	CASSPGDRGTLEAFF	TGTGCCAGTAGTCCCGGGGACAGGGGAACGCTTGAAGCTTTCTTT
14	TRBV5-4	-	-	TRBJ1-3	CASSLSGRGNTIYF	TGTGCCAGCAGCTTGTCCGGGAGAGGAAACACCATATATTTT
13	TRBV13	-	-	TRBJ2-2	CASSLRGAGELFF	TGTGCCAGCAGCTTACGCGGGGCCGGGGAGCTGTTTTTT
16	TRBV28	-	-	TRBJ1-1	CASSSPGRRMNTEAFF	TGTGCCAGCAGTTCGCCCGGGCGACGGATGAACACTGAAGCTTTCTTT
17	TRBV4-2	-	-	TRBJ1-2	CASSHSGERGALNGYTF	TGTGCCAGCAGCCATTCCGGGGAGAGGGGAGCGTTAAATGGCTACACCTTC
15	TRBV12-5	TRBD1	-	TRBJ2-2	CASGLRTGFRGELFF	TGTGCTAGTGGCCTCAGGACAGGGTTTCGCGGGGAGCTGTTTTTT
16	TRBV4-2	-	once	TRBJ1-3	CASSQARLHSGNTIYF	TGTGCCAGCAGCCAAGCTCGGCTGCACTCTGGAAACACCATATATTTT
16	TRBV9	TRBD2	-	TRBJ2-7	CASSVEETSGSGEQYF	TGTGCCAGCAGCGTAGAGGAGACTAGCGGGAGCGGGGAGCAGTACTTC
15	TRBV19	-	-	TRBJ1-5	CASSRGGARYQPQHF	TGTGCCAGTAGCCGAGGGGGGGCACGCTATCAGCCCCAGCATTTT
16	TRBV5-5	-	-	TRBJ1-5	CASSLILGAPNQPQHF	TGTGCCAGCAGCTTGATTCTGGGGGCTCCCAATCAGCCCCAGCATTTT
12	TRBV11-3	TRBD1	-	TRBJ2-1	CASSPGQGLKFF	TGTGCCAGCAGCCCGGGACAGGGTTTAAAGTTCTTC
16	TRBV5-4	TRBD2	once	TRBJ2-7	CASSSGWHRGGDEQYF	TGTGCCAGCAGCTCCGGTTGGCATCGGGGGGGTGACGAGCAGTACTTC
11	TRBV30	-	-	TRBJ2-1	CAWSPLNEQFF	TGTGCCTGGAGTCCCCTAAATGAGCAGTTCTTC
13	TRBV19	TRBD1	-	TRBJ2-7	CASSIGQGYEQYF	TGTGCCAGTAGTATCGGACAGGGCTACGAGCAGTACTTC
14	TRBV5-1	-	-	TRBJ2-7	CASSLPTKAYEQYF	TGCGCCAGCAGCCTTCCAACGAAAGCCTACGAGCAGTACTTC
14	TRBV11-1	-	-	TRBJ2-5	CASSLGIAGETQYF	TGTGCCAGCAGCTTAGGGATAGCCGGCGAGACCCAGTACTTC
15	TRBV7-9	-	-	TRBJ2-1	CASSLVGGSYNEQFF	TGTGCCAGCAGCTTAGTTGGCGGTTCCTACAATGAGCAGTTCTTC
18	TRBV19	TRBD1	-	TRBJ1-1	CASSSRQGAPLMNTEAFF	TGTGCCAGTAGTAGTCGACAGGGGGCCCCACTTATGAACACTGAAGCTTTCTTT
14	TRBV9	TRBD1	-	TRBJ2-1	CASSATGQGNEQFF	TGTGCCAGCAGCGCTACGGGACAGGGCAATGAGCAGTTCTTC
15	TRBV5-1	-	-	TRBJ1-3	CASSLVPGAGNTIYF	TGCGCCAGCAGCTTGGTCCCAGGGGCTGGAAACACCATATATTTT
13	TRBV28	-	-	TRBJ2-2	CASRTPNTGELFF	TGTGCCAGCAGGACACCGAACACCGGGGAGCTGTTTTTT
16	TRBV11-3	TRBD2	-	TRBJ2-7	CASSLCGSELSYEQYF	TGTGCCAGCAGCTTATGCGGGAGCGAGCTCTCCTACGAGCAGTACTTC
13	TRBV7-2	-	-	TRBJ2-5	CASSLEAEETQYF	TGTGCCAGCAGCTTAGAGGCAGAAGAGACCCAGTACTTC